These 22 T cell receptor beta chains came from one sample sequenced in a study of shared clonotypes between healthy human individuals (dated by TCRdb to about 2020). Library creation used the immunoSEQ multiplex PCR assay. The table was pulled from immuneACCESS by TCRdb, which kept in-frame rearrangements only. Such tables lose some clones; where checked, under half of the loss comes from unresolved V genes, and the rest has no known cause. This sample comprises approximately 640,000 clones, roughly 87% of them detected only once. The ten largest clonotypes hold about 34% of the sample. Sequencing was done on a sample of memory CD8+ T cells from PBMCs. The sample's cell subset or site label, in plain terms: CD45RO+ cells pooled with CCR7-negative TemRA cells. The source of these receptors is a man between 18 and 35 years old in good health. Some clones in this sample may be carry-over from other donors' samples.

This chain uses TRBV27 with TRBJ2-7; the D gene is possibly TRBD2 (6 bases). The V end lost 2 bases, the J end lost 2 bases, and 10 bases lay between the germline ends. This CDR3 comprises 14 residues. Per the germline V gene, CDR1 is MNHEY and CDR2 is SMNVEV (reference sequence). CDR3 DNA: TGTGCCAGCAGTTTAGCGGGAACCACCTACGAGCAGTACTTC. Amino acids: CASSLAGTTYEQYF.

The CDR3 DNA reads TGTGCCAGCAGCAAAGCGGGACAGGGGGCGACCACTGAAGCTTTCTTT. Protein sequence: CASSKAGQGATTEAFF. The gene calls are TRBV21-1 and TRBJ1-1; TRBD1 was called by the table and not checked on the DNA. TRBV21-1 is designated a pseudogene. The CDR3 is 16 residues long.

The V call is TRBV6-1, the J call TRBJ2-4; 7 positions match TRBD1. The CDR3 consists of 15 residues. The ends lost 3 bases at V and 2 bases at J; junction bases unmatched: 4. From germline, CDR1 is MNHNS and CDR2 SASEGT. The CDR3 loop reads CASSDPGGPKNIQYF. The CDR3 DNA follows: TGTGCCAGCAGTGATCCAGGGGGACCCAAAAACATTCAGTACTTC.

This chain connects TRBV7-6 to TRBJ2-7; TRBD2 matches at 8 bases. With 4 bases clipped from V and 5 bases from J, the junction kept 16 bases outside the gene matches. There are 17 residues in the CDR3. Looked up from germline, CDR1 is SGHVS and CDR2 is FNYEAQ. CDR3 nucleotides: TGTGCCAGCAGCTCACCCGGCGGAGCGGGAGCTTCGAACGAGCAGTACTTC. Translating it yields CASSSPGGAGASNEQYF.

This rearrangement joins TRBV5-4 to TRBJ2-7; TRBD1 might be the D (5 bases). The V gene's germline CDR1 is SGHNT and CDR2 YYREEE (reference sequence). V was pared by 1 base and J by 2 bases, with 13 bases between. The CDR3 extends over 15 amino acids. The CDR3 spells CASSLLGQGPYEQYF. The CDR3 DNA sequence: TGTGCCAGCAGCTTGCTGGGGCAGGGTCCCTACGAGCAGTACTTC. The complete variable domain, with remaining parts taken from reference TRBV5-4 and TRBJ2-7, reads ETGVTQSPTHLIKTRGQQVTLRCSSQSGHNTVSWYQQALGQGPQFIFQYYREEENGRGNFPPRFSGLQFPNYSSELNVNALELDDSALYLCASSLLGQGPYEQYFGPGTRLTVT.

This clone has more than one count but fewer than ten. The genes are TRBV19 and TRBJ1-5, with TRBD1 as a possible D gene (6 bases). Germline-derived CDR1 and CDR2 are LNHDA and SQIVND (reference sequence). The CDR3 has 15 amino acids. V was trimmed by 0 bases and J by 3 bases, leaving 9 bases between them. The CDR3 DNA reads TGTGCCAGTAGTATAGACGGGGGCCCCAATCAGCCCCAGCATTTT. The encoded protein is CASSIDGGPNQPQHF.

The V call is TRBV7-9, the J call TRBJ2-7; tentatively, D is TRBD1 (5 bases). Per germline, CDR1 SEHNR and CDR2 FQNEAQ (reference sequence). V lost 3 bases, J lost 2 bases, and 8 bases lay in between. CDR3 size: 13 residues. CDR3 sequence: CASSFQGPYEQYF. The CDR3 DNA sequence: TGTGCCAGCAGCTTTCAGGGCCCCTACGAGCAGTACTTC.

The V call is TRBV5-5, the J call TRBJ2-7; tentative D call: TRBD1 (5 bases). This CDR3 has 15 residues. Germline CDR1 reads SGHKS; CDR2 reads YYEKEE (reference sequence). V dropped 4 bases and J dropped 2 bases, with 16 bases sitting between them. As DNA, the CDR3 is TGTGCCAGCAGCCCCAGGGTTATTATAGCCTACGAGCAGTACTTC. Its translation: CASSPRVIIAYEQYF.

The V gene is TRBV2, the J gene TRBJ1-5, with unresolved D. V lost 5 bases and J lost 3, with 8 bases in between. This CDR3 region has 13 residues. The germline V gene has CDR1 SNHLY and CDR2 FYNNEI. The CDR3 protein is CASSPPNNQPQHF. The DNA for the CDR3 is TGTGCCAGCAGTCCCCCCAACAATCAGCCCCAGCATTTT.

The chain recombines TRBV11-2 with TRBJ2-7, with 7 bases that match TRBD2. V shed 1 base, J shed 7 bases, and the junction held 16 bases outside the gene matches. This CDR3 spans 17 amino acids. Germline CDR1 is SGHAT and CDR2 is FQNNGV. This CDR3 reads CASSLVLAVLPSEEQYF. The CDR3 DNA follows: TGTGCCAGCAGCTTAGTCCTAGCGGTCCTCCCCTCCGAGGAGCAGTACTTC.

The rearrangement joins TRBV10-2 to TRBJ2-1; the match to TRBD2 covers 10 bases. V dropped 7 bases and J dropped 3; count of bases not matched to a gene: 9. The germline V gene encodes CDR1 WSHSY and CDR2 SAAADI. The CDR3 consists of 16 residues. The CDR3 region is CASNDPTSGYYNEQFF. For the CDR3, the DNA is TGCGCCAGCAATGACCCGACTAGCGGGTACTACAATGAGCAGTTCTTC.

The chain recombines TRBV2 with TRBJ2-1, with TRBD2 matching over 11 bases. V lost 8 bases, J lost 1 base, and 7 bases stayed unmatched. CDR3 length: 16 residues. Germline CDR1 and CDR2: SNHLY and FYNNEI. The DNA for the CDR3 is TGTGCCAGCGGACTAGCGGGCCCGGGGTCCTACAATGAGCAGTTCTTC. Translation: CASGLAGPGSYNEQFF.

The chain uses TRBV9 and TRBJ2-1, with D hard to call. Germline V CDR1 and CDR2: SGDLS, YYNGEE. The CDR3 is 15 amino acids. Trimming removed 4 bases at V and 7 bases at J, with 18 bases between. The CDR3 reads CASSSSGSSLNEQFF. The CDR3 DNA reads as TGTGCCAGCAGCTCCTCTGGATCTTCTTTGAATGAGCAGTTCTTC.

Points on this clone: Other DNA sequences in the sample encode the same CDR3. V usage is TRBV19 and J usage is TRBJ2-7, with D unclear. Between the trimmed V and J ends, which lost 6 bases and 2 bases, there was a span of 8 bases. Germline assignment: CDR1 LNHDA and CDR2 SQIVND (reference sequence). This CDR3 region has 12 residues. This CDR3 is CASSGGPYEQYF. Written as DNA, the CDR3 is TGTGCCAGTAGCGGTGGACCCTACGAGCAGTACTTC. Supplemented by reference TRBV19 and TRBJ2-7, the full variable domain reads DGGITQSPKYLFRKEGQNVTLSCEQNLNHDAMYWYRQDPGQGLRLIYYSQIVNDFQKGDIAEGYSVSREKKESFPLTVTSAQKNPTAFYLCASSGGPYEQYFGPGTRLTVT.

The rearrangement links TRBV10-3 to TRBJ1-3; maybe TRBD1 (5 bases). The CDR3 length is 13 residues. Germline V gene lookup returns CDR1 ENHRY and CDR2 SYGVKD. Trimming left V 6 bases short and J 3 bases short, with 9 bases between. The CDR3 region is CAISQGFGNTIYF. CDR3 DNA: TGTGCCATCAGCCAGGGATTTGGAAACACCATATATTTT.

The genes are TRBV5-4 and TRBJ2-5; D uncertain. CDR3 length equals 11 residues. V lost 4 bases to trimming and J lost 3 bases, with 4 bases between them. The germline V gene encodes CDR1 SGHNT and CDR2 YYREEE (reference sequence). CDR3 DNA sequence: TGTGCCAGCAGCGGGAAAGAGACCCAGTACTTC. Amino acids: CASSGKETQYF.

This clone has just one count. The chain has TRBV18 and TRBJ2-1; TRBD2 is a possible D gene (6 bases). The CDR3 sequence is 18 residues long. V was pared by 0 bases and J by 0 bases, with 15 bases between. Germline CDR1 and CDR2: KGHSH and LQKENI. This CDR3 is CASSPPYLLGSSYNEQFF. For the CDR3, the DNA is TGTGCCAGCTCACCACCTTATCTCCTCGGGAGCTCCTACAATGAGCAGTTCTTC.

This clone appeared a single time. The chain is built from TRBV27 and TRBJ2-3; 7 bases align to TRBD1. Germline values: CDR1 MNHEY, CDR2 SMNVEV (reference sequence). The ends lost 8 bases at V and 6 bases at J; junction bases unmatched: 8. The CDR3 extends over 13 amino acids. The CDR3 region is CASGTAGEDTQYF. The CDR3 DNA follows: TGTGCCAGCGGGACAGCAGGGGAGGATACGCAGTATTTT.

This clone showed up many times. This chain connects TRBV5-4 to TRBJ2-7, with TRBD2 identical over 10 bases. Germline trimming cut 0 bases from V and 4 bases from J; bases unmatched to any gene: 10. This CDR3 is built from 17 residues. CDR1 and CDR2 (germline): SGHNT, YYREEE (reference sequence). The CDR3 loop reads CASSLGGPSGRGYEQYF. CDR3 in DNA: TGTGCCAGCAGCTTGGGGGGCCCTAGCGGGAGAGGGTACGAGCAGTACTTC.

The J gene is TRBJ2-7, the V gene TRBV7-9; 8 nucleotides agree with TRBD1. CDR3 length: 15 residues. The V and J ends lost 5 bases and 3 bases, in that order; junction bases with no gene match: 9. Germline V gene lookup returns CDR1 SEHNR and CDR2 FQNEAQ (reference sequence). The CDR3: CASSAGTGPSYEQYF. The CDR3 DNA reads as TGTGCCAGCAGCGCCGGGACAGGTCCCAGCTACGAGCAGTACTTC.

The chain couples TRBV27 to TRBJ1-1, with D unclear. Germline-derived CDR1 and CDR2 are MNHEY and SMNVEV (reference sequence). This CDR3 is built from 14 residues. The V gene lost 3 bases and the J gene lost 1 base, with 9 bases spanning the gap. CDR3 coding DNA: TGTGCCAGCAGTTTTGGCCCCTCGAACACTGAAGCTTTCTTT. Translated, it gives CASSFGPSNTEAFF.

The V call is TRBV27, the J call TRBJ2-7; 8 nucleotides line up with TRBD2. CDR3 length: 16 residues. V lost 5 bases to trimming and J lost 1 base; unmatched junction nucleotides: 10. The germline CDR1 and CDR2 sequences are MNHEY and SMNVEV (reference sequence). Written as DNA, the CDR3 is TGTGCCAGCAGTCCTCTCCTTAGCGGGACGTCCTACGAGCAGTACTTC. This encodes CASSPLLSGTSYEQYF.